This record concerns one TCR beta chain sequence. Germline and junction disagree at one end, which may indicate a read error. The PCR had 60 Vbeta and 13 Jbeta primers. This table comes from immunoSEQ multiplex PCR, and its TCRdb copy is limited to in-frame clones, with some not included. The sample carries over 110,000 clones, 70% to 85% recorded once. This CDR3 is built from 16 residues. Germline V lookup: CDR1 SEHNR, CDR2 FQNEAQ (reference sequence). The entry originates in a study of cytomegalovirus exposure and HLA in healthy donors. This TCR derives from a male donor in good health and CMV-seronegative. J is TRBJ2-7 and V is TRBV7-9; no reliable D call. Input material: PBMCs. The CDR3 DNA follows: TGTTCCAGCAGCCGCATTACCGACACGAGCTCCTACGAGCAGTACTTC. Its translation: CSSSRITDTSSYEQYF.